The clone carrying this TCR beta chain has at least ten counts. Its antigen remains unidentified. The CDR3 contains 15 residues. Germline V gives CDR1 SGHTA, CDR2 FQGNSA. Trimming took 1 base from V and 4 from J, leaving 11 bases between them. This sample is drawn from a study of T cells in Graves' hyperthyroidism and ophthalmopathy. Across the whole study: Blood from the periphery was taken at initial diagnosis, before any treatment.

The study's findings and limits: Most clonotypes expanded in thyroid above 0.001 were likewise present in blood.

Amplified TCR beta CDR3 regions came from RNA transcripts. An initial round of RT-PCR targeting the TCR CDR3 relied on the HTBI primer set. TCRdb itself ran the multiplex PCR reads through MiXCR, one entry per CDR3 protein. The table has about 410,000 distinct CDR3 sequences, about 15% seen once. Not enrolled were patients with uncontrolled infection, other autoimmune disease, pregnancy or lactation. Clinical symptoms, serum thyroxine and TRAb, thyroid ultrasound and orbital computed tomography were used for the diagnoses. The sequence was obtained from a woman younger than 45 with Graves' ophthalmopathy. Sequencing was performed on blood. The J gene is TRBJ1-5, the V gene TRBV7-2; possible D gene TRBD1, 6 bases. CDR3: CASSLGGGTNQPQHF. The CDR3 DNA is TGTGCCAGCAGCTTAGGAGGGGGGACTAATCAGCCCCAGCATTTT.